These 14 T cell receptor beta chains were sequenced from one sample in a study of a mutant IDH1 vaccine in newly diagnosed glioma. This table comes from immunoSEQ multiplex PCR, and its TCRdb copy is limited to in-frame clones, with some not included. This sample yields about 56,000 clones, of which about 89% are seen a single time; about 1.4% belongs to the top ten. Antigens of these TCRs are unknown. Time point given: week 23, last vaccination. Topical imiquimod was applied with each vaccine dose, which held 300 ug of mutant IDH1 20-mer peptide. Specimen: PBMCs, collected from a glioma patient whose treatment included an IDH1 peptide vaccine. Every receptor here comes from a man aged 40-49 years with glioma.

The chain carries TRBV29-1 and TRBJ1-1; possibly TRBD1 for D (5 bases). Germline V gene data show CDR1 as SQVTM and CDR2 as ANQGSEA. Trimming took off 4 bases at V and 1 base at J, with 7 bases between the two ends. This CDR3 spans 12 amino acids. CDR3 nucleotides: TGCAGCGTTGCAACAGGGAACACTGAAGCTTTCTTT. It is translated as CSVATGNTEAFF.

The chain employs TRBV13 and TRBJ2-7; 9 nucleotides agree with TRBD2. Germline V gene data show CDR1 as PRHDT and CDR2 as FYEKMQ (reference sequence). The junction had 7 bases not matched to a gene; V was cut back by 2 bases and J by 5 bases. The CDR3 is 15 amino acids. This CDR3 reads CASSLFLAGVHEQYF. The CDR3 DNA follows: TGTGCCAGCAGCTTATTCTTAGCGGGAGTCCACGAGCAGTACTTC.

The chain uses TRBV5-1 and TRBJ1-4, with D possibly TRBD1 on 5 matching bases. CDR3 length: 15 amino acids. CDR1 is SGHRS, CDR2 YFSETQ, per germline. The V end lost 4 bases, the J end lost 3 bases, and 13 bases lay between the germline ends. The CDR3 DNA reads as TGCGCCAGCAGCCGTCAGGGATCGGCTAATGAAAAACTGTTTTTT. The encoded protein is CASSRQGSANEKLFF.

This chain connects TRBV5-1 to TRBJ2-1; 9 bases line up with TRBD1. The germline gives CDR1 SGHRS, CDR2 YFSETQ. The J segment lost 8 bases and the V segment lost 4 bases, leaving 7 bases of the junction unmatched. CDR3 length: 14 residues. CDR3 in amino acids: CASSGRQGGHEQFF. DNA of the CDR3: TGCGCCAGCAGCGGCCGACAGGGGGGGCATGAGCAGTTCTTC.

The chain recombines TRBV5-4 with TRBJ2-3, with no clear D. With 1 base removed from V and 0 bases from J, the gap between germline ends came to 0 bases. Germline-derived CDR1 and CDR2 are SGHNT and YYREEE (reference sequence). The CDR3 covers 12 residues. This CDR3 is CASSLSTDTQYF. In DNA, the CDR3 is TGTGCCAGCAGCTTGAGCACAGATACGCAGTATTTT.

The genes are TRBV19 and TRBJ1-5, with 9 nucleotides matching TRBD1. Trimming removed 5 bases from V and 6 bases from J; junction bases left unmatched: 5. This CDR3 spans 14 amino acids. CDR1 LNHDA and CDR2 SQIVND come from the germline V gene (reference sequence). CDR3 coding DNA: TGTGCCAGTAGTTTGGGACAGGGAAGTCAGCCCCAGCATTTT. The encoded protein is CASSLGQGSQPQHF. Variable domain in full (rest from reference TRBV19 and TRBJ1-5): DGGITQSPKYLFRKEGQNVTLSCEQNLNHDAMYWYRQDPGQGLRLIYYSQIVNDFQKGDIAEGYSVSREKKESFPLTVTSAQKNPTAFYLCASSLGQGSQPQHFGDGTRLSIL.

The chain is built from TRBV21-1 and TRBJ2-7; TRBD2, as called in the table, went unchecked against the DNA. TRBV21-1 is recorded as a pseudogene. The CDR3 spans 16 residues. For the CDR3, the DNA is TGTGCCAGCACTCGACTAGCGGATTTTAGCTCCTACGAGCAGTACTTC. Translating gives CASTRLADFSSYEQYF.

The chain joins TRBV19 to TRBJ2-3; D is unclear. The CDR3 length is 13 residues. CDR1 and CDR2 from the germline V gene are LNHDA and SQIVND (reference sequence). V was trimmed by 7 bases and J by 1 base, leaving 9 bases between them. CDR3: CASTAIGTDTQYF. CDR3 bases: TGTGCCAGTACGGCGATAGGCACAGATACGCAGTATTTT.

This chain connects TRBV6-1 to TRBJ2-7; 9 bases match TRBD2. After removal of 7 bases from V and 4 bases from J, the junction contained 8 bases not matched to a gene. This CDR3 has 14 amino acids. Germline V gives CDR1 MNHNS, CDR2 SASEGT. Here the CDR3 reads CASTLAGVSYEQYF. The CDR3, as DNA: TGTGCCAGCACCTTAGCGGGAGTAAGTTACGAGCAGTACTTC.

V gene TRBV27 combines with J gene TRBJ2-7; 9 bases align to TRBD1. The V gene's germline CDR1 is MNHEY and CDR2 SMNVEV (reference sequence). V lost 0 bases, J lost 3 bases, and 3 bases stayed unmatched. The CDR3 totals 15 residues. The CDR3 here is CASSLSRTGDYEQYF. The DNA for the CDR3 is TGTGCCAGCAGTTTATCAAGGACAGGGGACTACGAGCAGTACTTC.

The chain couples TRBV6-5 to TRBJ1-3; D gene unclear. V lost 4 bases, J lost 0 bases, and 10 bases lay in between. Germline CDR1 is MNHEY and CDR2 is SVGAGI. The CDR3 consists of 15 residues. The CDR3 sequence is CASSSSIHSGNTIYF. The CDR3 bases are TGTGCCAGCAGTTCTTCCATCCACTCTGGAAACACCATATATTTT.

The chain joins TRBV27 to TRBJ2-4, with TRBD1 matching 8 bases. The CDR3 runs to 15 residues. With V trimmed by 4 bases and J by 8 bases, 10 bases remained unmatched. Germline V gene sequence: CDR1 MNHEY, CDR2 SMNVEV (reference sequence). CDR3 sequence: CASSYRAPGQDIQYF. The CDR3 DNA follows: TGTGCCAGCAGTTACAGGGCACCGGGACAGGACATTCAGTACTTC.

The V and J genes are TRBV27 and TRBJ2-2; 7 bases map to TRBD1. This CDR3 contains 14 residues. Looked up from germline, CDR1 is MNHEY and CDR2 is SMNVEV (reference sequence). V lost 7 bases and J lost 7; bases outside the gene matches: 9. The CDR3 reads CASKQTGFLGELFF. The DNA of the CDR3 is TGTGCCAGCAAACAGACAGGGTTTCTCGGGGAGCTGTTTTTT.

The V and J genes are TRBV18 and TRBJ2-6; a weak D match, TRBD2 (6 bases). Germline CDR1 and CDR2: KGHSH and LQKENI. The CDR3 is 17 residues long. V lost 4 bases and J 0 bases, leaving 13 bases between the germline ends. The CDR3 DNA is TGTGCCAGCTCACTCCGGGACTCTGGCTCTGGGGCCAACGTCCTGACTTTC. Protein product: CASSLRDSGSGANVLTF.